Reported below is one T cell receptor (beta chain). The data were taken from a study of blood T cell repertoires in COVID-19. Study-level information: Samples representing acute and convalescent COVID-19 were sourced from the United States, Italy and Spain.

Participants had their cohort set by participant-reported clinical history. Symptom resolution, clearance, or two negative PCRs marked the recovered donors of Cohort 3. Authors' data handling: Amplification of reference gene primers provided the estimated nucleated cell counts. TCRdb's table, derived via immunoSEQ multiplex PCR, lists solely in-frame clones and lacks some. That table supplies the V and J calls and clone size; D and trimming were determined from the DNA. This table holds a few hundred thousand clones, roughly 87% found once. The CDR3 runs to 13 residues. Germline CDR1 is SGHRS and CDR2 is YFSETQ. The V end lost 2 bases, the J end lost 3 bases, and 8 bases lay between the germline ends.

The chain couples TRBV5-1 to TRBJ2-5; no reliable D call. The sample consisted of PBMCs or T cells enriched from blood (not recorded which). This receptor was taken from a woman aged 25 to 39 who had recovered from COVID-19. CDR3: CASSFRVEETQYF. CDR3 coding DNA: TGCGCCAGCAGCTTCCGGGTCGAAGAGACCCAGTACTTC.